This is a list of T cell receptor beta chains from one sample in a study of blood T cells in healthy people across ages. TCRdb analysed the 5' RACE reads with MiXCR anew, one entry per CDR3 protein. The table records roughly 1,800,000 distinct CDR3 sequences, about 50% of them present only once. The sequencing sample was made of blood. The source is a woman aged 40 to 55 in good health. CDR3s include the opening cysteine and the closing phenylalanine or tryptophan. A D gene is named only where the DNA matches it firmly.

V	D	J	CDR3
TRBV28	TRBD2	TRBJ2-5	CASSFVSGGAGEQYF
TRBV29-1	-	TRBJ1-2	CSVEGRQGTNYGYTF
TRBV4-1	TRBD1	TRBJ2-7	CASSQVSPRTGRYYEQYF
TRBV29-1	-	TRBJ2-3	CATGDRLPDTQYF
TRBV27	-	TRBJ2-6	CATRGLGANVLTF
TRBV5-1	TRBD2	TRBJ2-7	CASSEQRGYSYEQYF
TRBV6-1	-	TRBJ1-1	CASSDGTGRVTEAFF
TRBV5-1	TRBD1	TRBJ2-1	CASSLALSGTEVNEQFF
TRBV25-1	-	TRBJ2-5	CASSDTPRQETQYF
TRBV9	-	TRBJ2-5	CASSVASEPTGWAQYF